This T cell receptor beta chain is drawn from a study of PD-1 blockade in classical Hodgkin lymphoma (dated by TCRdb to about 2020). For context, the study as a whole: Nivolumab dosing was 3 mg/kg intravenously every 2 weeks, continuing until either disease progression or unacceptable toxicity. The study used TCR beta sequencing and CyTOF to define a peripheral blood immune signature of response to PD-1 blockade in classical Hodgkin lymphoma.

Study-level results and caveats: Lower diversity was seen in patients whose nivolumab began less than 1 year after ASCT, and these patients were left out of later analyses so that immune reconstitution would not confound the results. The study was restricted to a single clinical trial cohort, and the causes of repertoire differences, possibly disease activity or prior therapy, were left undefined. Baseline TCR diversity was reported to be lower in newly diagnosed patients than in healthy donors, and even lower in relapsed/refractory patients. By C4D1, a significant rise was seen in CD4+ TCR diversity but not in CD8+ TCR diversity (p=0.0027 vs p=0.16), and the rise was most apparent among complete responders (p=0.02). Trial patients with a complete response had baseline diversity similar to that of newly diagnosed patients, while partial responders and progressors had significantly lower diversity.

This clone counts as medium-sized (0.01 to 0.1%). Its cognate antigen has yet to be identified. No qualities accompany the bases; no much larger clone lies one base away. The Qiagen DNeasy kit was used to extract genomic DNA from unsorted PBMCs and from the negatively selected CD4+ and CD8+ fractions. Using primers that anneal to V and J segments, immunoSEQ multiplex PCR amplified the TCR beta CDR3 regions. A synthetic immune receptor repertoire was used to minimize amplification bias, and any residual bias was removed computationally once sequencing was done. In the original analysis: Repertoire diversity was quantified as the Shannon entropy index using custom Python scripts. The unsorted, CD4+ and CD8+ repertoires were each analyzed separately, with the exception of combined analyses, where CD4+ and CD8+ sequences were merged in silico. Clonal expansion was defined as at least a 2-fold frequency increase after treatment relative to C1D1, with a pseudocount of 0.5 for undetected baseline clones. Singleton clones were defined as clones with 0 or 1 copy at C1D1, and non-singleton clones were defined as clones with 2 or more copies. Clones expanded in unsorted samples were labelled as CD4+, CD8+ or unknown by matching protein sequences in sorted samples from the same patient. Wilcoxon tests on paired samples were used to test diversity changes from C1D1 to C4D1. Imported from immuneACCESS, the table was reduced by TCRdb to in-frame sequences with V and J called. These copies leave out some clones; in studies compared against another copy, an unresolved V gene accounts for under half, and the cause of the remainder is not known. V, J and clone size were drawn from that table, and D and trimming were deduced from the DNA. Counted in this sample were about 45,000 clones; roughly 78% of them appeared once. The ten largest clones add up to 2.5% to 3% of the sample.

The meaning of the sample's time point label: cycle 2 day 1 (C2D1) of nivolumab. Relapse after autologous stem cell transplantation had occurred in all trial patients, and cohorts A, B and C were distinguished by prior brentuximab vedotin exposure. The trial cohort comprised approximately 55 patients with relapsed/refractory classical Hodgkin lymphoma whose best overall responses were complete response, partial response or progressive disease. Trial patients were treated with single-agent nivolumab in the multi-cohort phase II CheckMate 205 trial. Best overall response was determined by an independent review committee according to the 2007 International Working Group response criteria. Trial PBMCs were collected immediately before nivolumab initiation (C1D1) and during therapy at cycle 2 day 1 and cycle 4 day 1. Peripheral blood was collected in 8 mL Vacutainer Cell Preparation Tubes, from which PBMCs were isolated by centrifugation and then cryopreserved.

V gives up 5 bases and J gives up 2 bases, and the segment between their germline ends measures 13 bases. Taken from the germline V gene (reference sequence), the CDR1 and CDR2 loops are GTSNPN and SVGIG. The CDR3 runs 13 amino acids, cysteine and phenylalanine included. Only the CDR3 region is kept as DNA, spanning 39 bases read in frame from base 1. The sequencing here drew on peripheral blood mononuclear cells (PBMCs), taken before the second cycle of nivolumab. The clonotype originates from a human donor with classical Hodgkin lymphoma. The sequence joins TRBV30 to TRBJ2-7, with the D call tentatively TRBD1 or TRBD2, each fitting 5 bases. The CDR3 protein: CAWSGTDTYEQYF. The bases read TGTGCCTGGTCCGGGACGGATACCTACGAGCAGTACTTC.